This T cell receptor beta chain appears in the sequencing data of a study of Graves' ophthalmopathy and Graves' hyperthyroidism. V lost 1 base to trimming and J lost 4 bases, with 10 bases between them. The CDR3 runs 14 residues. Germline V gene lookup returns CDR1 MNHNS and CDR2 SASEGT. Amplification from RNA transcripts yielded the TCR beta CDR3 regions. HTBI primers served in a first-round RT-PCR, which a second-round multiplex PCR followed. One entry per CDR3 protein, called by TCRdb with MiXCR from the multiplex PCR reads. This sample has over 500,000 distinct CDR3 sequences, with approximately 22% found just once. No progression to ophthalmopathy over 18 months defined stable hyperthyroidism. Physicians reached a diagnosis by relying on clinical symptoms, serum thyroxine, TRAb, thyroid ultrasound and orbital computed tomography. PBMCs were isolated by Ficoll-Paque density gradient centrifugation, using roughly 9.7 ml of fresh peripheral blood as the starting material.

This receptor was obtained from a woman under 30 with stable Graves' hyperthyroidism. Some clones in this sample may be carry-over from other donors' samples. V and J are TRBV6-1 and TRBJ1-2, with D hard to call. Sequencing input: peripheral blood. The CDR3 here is CASSEVGVGYGYTF. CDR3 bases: TGTGCCAGCAGTGAAGTTGGGGTTGGCTATGGCTACACCTTC.